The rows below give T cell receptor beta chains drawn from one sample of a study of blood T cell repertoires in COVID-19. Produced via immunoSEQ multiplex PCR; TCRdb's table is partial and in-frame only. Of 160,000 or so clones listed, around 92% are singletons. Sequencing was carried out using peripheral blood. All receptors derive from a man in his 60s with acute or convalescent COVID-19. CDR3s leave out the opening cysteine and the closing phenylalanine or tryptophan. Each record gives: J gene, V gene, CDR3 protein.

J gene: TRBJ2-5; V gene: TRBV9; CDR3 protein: ASSTSGGADETQY
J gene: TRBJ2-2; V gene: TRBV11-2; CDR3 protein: ASSAYRGSTGELF
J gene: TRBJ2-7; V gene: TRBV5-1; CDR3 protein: ASRLLAGDTYEQY
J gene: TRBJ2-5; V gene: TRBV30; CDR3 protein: AWALLRWETQY
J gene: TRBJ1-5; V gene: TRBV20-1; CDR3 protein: SASTGGRYQPQH
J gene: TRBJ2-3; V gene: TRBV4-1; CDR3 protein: ASSLRQGGTDTQY
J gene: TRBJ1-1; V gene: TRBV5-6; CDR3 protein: ASSTAEQGAEAF
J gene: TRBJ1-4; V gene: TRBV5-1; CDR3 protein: ASSFTGTEGGKLF
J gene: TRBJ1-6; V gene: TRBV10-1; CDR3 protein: ASSESNFLGNSPLH
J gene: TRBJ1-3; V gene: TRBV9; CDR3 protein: ASSRVDRARSGNTIY
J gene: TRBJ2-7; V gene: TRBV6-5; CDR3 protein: ASSYRLAGEQY
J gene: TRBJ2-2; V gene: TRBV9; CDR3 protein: ASSVGSLAGELF
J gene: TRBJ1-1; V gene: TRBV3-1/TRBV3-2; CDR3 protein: ASSQTGRGSLEAF
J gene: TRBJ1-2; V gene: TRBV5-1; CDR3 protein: ASSSQGGNYGYT
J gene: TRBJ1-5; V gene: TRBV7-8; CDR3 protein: ASSFQYSNQPQH
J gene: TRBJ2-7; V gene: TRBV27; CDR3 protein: ASSFGLAREQY
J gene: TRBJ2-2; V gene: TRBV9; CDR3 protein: ASSATGGELF
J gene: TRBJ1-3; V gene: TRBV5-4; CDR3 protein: ASSSSPGLLSGNTIY
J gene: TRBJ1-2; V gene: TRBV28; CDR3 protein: ASSPRDRPVYGYT
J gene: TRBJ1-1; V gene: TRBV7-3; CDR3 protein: ASSSGTGRNTEAF
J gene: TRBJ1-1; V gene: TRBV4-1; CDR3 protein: ASSQEDSRLNTEAF
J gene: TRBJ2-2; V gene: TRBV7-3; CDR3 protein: ASSLNAGYTGELF
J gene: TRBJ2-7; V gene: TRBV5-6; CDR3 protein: ASSSRNYEQY
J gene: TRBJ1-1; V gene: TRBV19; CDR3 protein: ASSRGGNTEAF
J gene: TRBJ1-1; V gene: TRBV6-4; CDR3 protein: ASSDFLNTEAF
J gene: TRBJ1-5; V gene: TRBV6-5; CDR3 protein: ASSYSSGTSPQPQH
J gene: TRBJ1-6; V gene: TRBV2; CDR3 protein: ASSTLGQASPLH
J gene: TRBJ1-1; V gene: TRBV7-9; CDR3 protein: ASSRDRGTEAF
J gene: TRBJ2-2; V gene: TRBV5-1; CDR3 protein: ASSWAGGPNTGELF
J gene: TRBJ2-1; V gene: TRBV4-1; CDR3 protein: ASSASFLAGYNEQF
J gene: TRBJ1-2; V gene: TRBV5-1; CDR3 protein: ASSFGGTRSYGYT
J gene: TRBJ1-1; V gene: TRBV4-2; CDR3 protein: ASSQRSLPRVHTEAF
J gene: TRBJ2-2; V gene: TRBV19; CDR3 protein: ASSSWTARTTGELF
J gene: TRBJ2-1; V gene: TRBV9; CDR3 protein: ASSPRTGRNEQF
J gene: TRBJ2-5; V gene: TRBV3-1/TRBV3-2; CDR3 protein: ASSQRTEQETQY
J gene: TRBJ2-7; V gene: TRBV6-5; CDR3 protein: ASSYSQGINEQY
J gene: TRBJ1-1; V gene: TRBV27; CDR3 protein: ASSRGLSTEAF
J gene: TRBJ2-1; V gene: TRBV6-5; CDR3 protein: ASGHGGAYNEQF
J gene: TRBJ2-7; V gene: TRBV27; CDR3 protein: ASSFKETYEQY
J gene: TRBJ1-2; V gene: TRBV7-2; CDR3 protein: ASSWTGGNYGYT
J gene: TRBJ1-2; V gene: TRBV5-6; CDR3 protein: ASSLRQGANYGYT
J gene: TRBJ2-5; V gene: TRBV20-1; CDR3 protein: SASGTSGGLRQTQY
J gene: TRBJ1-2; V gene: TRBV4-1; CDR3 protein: ASSQEATGPYGYT